One and the same sample provided the 24 T cell receptor beta chains below, sequenced in a study of cytomegalovirus exposure and HLA in healthy donors. It was with 60 Vbeta and 13 Jbeta primers that the PCR ran. Some clones are missing from TCRdb's copy, which holds only in-frame ones; the method was immunoSEQ multiplex PCR. The table counts approximately 110,000 clones; around 2.4% lies in the top ten. The sequenced sample consisted of PBMCs. The receptors were gathered from a man aged 40-50 years in good health and CMV-seronegative.

The chain employs TRBV4-1 and TRBJ1-2; perhaps TRBD1 as D (5 bases). The V end lost 5 bases, the J end lost 4 bases, and 20 bases lay between the germline ends. Per germline, CDR1 MGHRA and CDR2 YSYEKL. The CDR3 spans 16 residues. The CDR3 nucleotides are TGCGCCAGCAGCGGGGCGAGACCCAGGGCCGGCTATGGCTACACCTTC. Amino acid sequence: CASSGARPRAGYGYTF.

The V call is TRBV5-1, the J call TRBJ2-2, with 13 nucleotides matching TRBD2. The CDR3 consists of 17 residues. The V gene's germline CDR1 is SGHRS and CDR2 YFSETQ. After removal of 4 bases from V and 1 base from J, the junction contained 4 bases not matched to a gene. This chain's CDR3 is CASSPGTSGVNTGELFF. DNA of the CDR3: TGCGCCAGCAGCCCGGGGACTAGCGGGGTGAACACCGGGGAGCTGTTTTTT.

This chain's CDR3 is CASSYFPQGTNYGYTF. The CDR3 bases are TGTGCCAGCAGTTATTTTCCTCAGGGGACTAACTATGGCTACACCTTC. J is TRBJ1-2 and V is TRBV6-6; D perhaps matches TRBD1 (6 bases). In germline, CDR1 is MNHNY, CDR2 SVGAGI (reference sequence). The germline V and J ends were trimmed by 3 bases and 0 bases, with 14 bases remaining between them. The CDR3 consists of 16 residues.

The chain carries TRBV2 and TRBJ1-5; D perhaps matches TRBD1 (5 bases). V was clipped by 8 bases and J by 3 bases, with 17 bases between them. The germline V gene has CDR1 SNHLY and CDR2 FYNNEI. This CDR3 region has 15 residues. The CDR3 nucleotides are TGTGCCAGCGGAGGGACCCATCTACTCAATCAGCCCCAGCATTTT. Translating it yields CASGGTHLLNQPQHF.

The chain links TRBV11-2 to TRBJ2-2; no firm D call. V was pared by 1 base and J by 3 bases, with 6 bases between. Per germline, CDR1 SGHAT and CDR2 FQNNGV. The CDR3 length is 14 residues. The CDR3 loop is CASSLAVDTGELFF. The CDR3 coding sequence is TGTGCCAGCAGCTTAGCAGTTGACACCGGGGAGCTGTTTTTT.

This rearrangement joins TRBV28 to TRBJ2-7; 8 bases agree with TRBD2. CDR3 size: 13 residues. With 5 bases clipped from V and 6 bases from J, the junction kept 6 bases outside the gene matches. The germline V gene encodes CDR1 MDHEN and CDR2 SYDVKM. The CDR3 loop reads CASSGGGRGEQYF. The CDR3 DNA is TGTGCCAGCAGTGGCGGGGGGAGGGGCGAGCAGTACTTC. The variable domain in full, with the rest retrieved from reference TRBV28 and TRBJ2-7, is DVKVTQSSRYLVKRTGEKVFLECVQDMDHENMFWYRQDPGLGLRLIYFSYDVKMKEKGDIPEGYSVSREKKERFSLILESASTNQTSMYLCASSGGGRGEQYFGPGTRLTVT.

The chain uses TRBV5-1 and TRBJ2-1, with 11 bases that match TRBD2. With V trimmed by 4 bases and J by 7 bases, 7 bases remained unmatched. The CDR3 loop spans 15 amino acids. Germline-derived CDR1 and CDR2 are SGHRS and YFSETQ. The DNA for the CDR3 is TGCGCCAGCAGCCCCGTAGCGGGAGGGGCAAATGAGCAGTTCTTC. Its translation: CASSPVAGGANEQFF.

This chain links TRBV4-2 with TRBJ2-3, with 11 bases lining up with TRBD2. The CDR3 consists of 16 residues. From germline, CDR1 is LGHNA and CDR2 YNFKEQ. Losses at the gene ends were 2 bases for V and 8 bases for J; bases not matched to a gene: 9. The CDR3 DNA reads TGTGCCAGCAGCCAACTACTAGCGGGAGAGGGGGCTACGCAGTATTTT. It specifies CASSQLLAGEGATQYF.

The genes are TRBV9 and TRBJ2-1; 7 bases map to TRBD2. V lost 0 bases, J lost 4 bases, and 4 bases stayed unmatched. Germline lookup yields CDR1 SGDLS and CDR2 YYNGEE. This CDR3 comprises 15 residues. The DNA of the CDR3 is TGTGCCAGCAGCGTAGCCGGGGAGGGGTACAATGAGCAGTTCTTC. It is translated as CASSVAGEGYNEQFF.

A note on this clone: A junction end diverges from the germline sequence, so it may reflect a read error. The rearrangement joins TRBV7-7 to TRBJ2-2; 9 nucleotides match TRBD1. The germline V gene has CDR1 SSHAT and CDR2 FNYEAQ (reference sequence). The CDR3 runs 17 residues. CDR3 region: CASSPYRGLSNTGELFF. In nucleotides, the CDR3 is TGTGCTAGCAGCCCCTACAGGGGGCTCTCGAACACCGGGGAGCTGTTTTTT.

The chain is built from TRBV5-8 and TRBJ2-5; D perhaps matches TRBD1 (6 bases). The CDR3 spans 14 residues. Trimming removed 2 bases at V and 7 bases at J, with 15 bases between. Germline values: CDR1 SGHTS, CDR2 YDEGEE. The DNA for the CDR3 is TGTGCCAGCAGCTTCGACACAGGGAGTGGGACCCAGTACTTC. Amino acids: CASSFDTGSGTQYF.

The chain employs TRBV18 and TRBJ1-1; unclear D gene. The CDR3 extends over 13 amino acids. Germline lookup yields CDR1 KGHSH and CDR2 LQKENI. The V end lost 2 bases, the J end lost 0 bases, and 4 bases lay between the germline ends. The CDR3 sequence is CASSPTLNTEAFF. The CDR3 DNA follows: TGTGCCAGCTCACCAACACTGAACACTGAAGCTTTCTTT.

The J gene is TRBJ1-1, the V gene TRBV27; 7 bases align to TRBD1. J gave up 3 bases and V 7 bases, and 14 bases lay outside the gene matches. Germline CDR1 and CDR2: MNHEY and SMNVEV (reference sequence). The CDR3 totals 16 residues. CDR3 nucleotide sequence: TGTGCCAGCAAAGTTTATACAGGGGCGGGTGACACTGAAGCTTTCTTT. Translated: CASKVYTGAGDTEAFF.

V and J are TRBV29-1 and TRBJ2-2; possible D gene TRBD2, 6 bases. The germline V and J ends were trimmed by 6 bases and 7 bases, with 21 bases remaining between them. This CDR3 is 15 amino acids long. CDR1 is SQVTM and CDR2 is ANQGSEA in the germline V gene. CDR3 coding DNA: TGCAGCGTGGTCCTTGGAGGGAGATTTGGCGGGGAGCTGTTTTTT. As protein: CSVVLGGRFGGELFF.

This rearrangement joins TRBV6-5 to TRBJ2-7, with D possibly matching TRBD2 (5 bases). This CDR3 contains 14 residues. In germline, CDR1 is MNHEY, CDR2 SVGAGI. Trimming pared 4 bases from V and 4 bases from J, leaving 14 bases between. The CDR3 DNA sequence: TGTGCCAGCAGTTCATCCCCCGGACTGTACGAGCAGTACTTC. This translates into CASSSSPGLYEQYF.

The J gene is TRBJ2-5, the V gene TRBV11-3; 9 nucleotides line up with TRBD1. The CDR3 runs 16 residues. The V gene's germline CDR1 is SGHNT and CDR2 YENEEA. J lost 5 bases, V lost 4 bases, and 11 bases had no gene match. This CDR3 reads CASSYFGGQGMETQYF. The CDR3 bases are TGTGCCAGCAGCTACTTCGGGGGACAGGGCATGGAGACCCAGTACTTC. Looking up the rest from reference TRBV11-3 and TRBJ2-5 gives the full variable domain: EAGVVQSPRYKIIEKKQPVAFWCNPISGHNTLYWYLQNLGQGPELLIRYENEEAVDDSQLPKDRFSAERLKGVDSTLKIQPAELGDSAVYLCASSYFGGQGMETQYFGPGTRLLVL.

V and J are TRBV7-6 and TRBJ2-3; perhaps TRBD2 as D (6 bases). The CDR3 length is 16 residues. Trimming shortened V by 1 base and J by 7 bases, and 18 bases separated the two germline ends. Looked up from germline, CDR1 is SGHVS and CDR2 is FNYEAQ. The CDR3 sequence: CASSLEGGTNHNTQYF. CDR3 in DNA: TGTGCCAGCAGCTTAGAAGGCGGGACCAATCATAATACGCAGTATTTT.

The chain combines TRBV19 with TRBJ2-2, with 8 bases matching TRBD1. The V gene's germline CDR1 is LNHDA and CDR2 SQIVND (reference sequence). The CDR3 has 15 amino acids. Unmatched junction bases numbered 6, after V lost 6 bases and J lost 3 bases. The CDR3 nucleotides are TGTGCCAGTAGAACCAACAGGGGGGACACCGGGGAGCTGTTTTTT. This encodes CASRTNRGDTGELFF. The entire variable domain, with the rest obtained from reference TRBV19 and TRBJ2-2, is as follows: DGGITQSPKYLFRKEGQNVTLSCEQNLNHDAMYWYRQDPGQGLRLIYYSQIVNDFQKGDIAEGYSVSREKKESFPLTVTSAQKNPTAFYLCASRTNRGDTGELFFGEGSRLTVL.

The chain couples TRBV28 to TRBJ1-5; D unclear. CDR3 length: 12 amino acids. V gave up 6 bases and J gave up 4 bases, with 7 bases separating them. In germline, CDR1 is MDHEN, CDR2 SYDVKM. CDR3 residues: CASRAVNQPQHF. The CDR3, as DNA: TGTGCCAGCAGGGCAGTTAATCAGCCCCAGCATTTT. The full variable domain, rest sourced from reference TRBV28 and TRBJ1-5, is DVKVTQSSRYLVKRTGEKVFLECVQDMDHENMFWYRQDPGLGLRLIYFSYDVKMKEKGDIPEGYSVSREKKERFSLILESASTNQTSMYLCASRAVNQPQHFGDGTRLSIL.

The chain combines TRBV19 with TRBJ2-3, with D possibly matching TRBD2 (5 bases). V lost 4 bases, J lost 1 base, and 15 bases lay in between. Germline CDR1 and CDR2: LNHDA and SQIVND (reference sequence). The CDR3 runs to 16 residues. The DNA for the CDR3 is TGTGCCAGTAGTAACCTAGCCTCGTTTGGCACAGATACGCAGTATTTT. Translated, it gives CASSNLASFGTDTQYF.

This chain connects TRBV6-5 to TRBJ2-2; 7 bases are shared with TRBD2. The length of the CDR3 is 15 residues. Per germline, CDR1 MNHEY and CDR2 SVGAGI. Losses at the gene ends were 5 bases for V and 7 bases for J; bases not matched to a gene: 10. The CDR3 nucleotides read TGTGCCAGCAGTGGGACCCGGGGGGTGTACGGGGAGCTGTTTTTT. Its protein product is CASSGTRGVYGELFF.

The rearrangement links TRBV27 to TRBJ2-4, with 8 nucleotides matching TRBD1. The germline V gene has CDR1 MNHEY and CDR2 SMNVEV (reference sequence). V was clipped by 5 bases and J by 4 bases; unmatched bases: 4. The CDR3 is made up of 14 amino acids. The CDR3 DNA reads TGTGCCAGCAGTAATAGGGACAGGAAAAACATTCAGTACTTC. Its protein product is CASSNRDRKNIQYF.

This chain joins TRBV5-1 and TRBJ2-2, with D perhaps matching TRBD1 (8 bases). The length of the CDR3 is 16 residues. V gave up 0 bases and J gave up 6 bases, with 15 bases separating them. The germline gives CDR1 SGHRS, CDR2 YFSETQ. CDR3: CASSLAGGAGAGELFF. CDR3 nucleotides: TGCGCCAGCAGCTTGGCAGGGGGCGCGGGGGCCGGGGAGCTGTTTTTT.

The CDR3, as DNA: TGTGCCAGCAGCTTGGTACTAGCGGGAGAAGAGACCCAGTACTTC. Protein sequence: CASSLVLAGEETQYF. The chain is built from TRBV5-6 and TRBJ2-5; 11 bases align to TRBD2. The J segment lost 3 bases and the V segment lost 0 bases, leaving 1 base of the junction unmatched. CDR1 and CDR2 (germline): SGHDT, YYEEEE. CDR3 length equals 15 residues. Variable domain in full (rest from reference TRBV5-6 and TRBJ2-5): DAGVTQSPTHLIKTRGQQVTLRCSPKSGHDTVSWYQQALGQGPQFIFQYYEEEERQRGNFPDRFSGHQFPNYSSELNVNALLLGDSALYLCASSLVLAGEETQYFGPGTRLLVL.